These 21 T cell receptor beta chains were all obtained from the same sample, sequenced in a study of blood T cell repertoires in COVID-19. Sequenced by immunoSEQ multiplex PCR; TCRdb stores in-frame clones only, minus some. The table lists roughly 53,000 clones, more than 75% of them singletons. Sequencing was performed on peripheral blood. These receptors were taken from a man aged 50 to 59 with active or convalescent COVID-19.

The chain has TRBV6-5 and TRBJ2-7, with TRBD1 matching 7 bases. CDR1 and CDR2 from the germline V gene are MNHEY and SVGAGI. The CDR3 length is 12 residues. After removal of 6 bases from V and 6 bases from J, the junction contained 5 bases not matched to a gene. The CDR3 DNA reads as TGTGCCAGCAGAACCCAGGGGGTCGAGCAGTACTTC. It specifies CASRTQGVEQYF.

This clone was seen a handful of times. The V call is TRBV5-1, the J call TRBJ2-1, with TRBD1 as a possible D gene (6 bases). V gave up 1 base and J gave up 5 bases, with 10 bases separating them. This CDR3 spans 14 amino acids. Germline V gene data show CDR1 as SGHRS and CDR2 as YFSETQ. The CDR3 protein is CASSLLDRNNEQFF. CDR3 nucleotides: TGCGCCAGCAGCTTGTTGGACAGAAACAATGAGCAGTTCTTC.

The CDR3 nucleotides are TGTGCCAGCAGCCAAGATCTAATAGCGGGTAATGAGCAGTTCTTC. Amino acids: CASSQDLIAGNEQFF. The V and J genes are TRBV4-2 and TRBJ2-1; 7 nucleotides line up with TRBD2. This CDR3 comprises 15 residues. With 0 bases clipped from V and 7 bases from J, the junction kept 6 bases outside the gene matches. Germline V gene lookup returns CDR1 LGHNA and CDR2 YNFKEQ.

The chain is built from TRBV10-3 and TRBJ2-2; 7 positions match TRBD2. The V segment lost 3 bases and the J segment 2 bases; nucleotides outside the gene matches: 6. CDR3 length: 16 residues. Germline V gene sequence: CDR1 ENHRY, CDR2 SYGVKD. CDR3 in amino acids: CAISEAGTTNTGELFF. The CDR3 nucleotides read TGTGCCATCAGTGAAGCCGGGACTACAAACACCGGGGAGCTGTTTTTT.

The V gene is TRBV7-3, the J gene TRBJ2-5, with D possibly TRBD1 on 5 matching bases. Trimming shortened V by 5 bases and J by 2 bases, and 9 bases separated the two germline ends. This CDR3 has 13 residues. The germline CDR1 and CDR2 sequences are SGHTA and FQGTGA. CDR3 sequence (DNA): TGTGCCAGCAGCACCAGGGTTCAAGAGACCCAGTACTTC. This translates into CASSTRVQETQYF.

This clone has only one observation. The CDR3 region has the DNA TGCGCCAGCAGCTTGGCCGGGTTTAGCACAGATACGCAGTATTTT. It specifies CASSLAGFSTDTQYF. The chain has TRBV5-1 and TRBJ2-3; the D is unclear. The CDR3 has 15 amino acids. V was pared by 0 bases and J by 0 bases, with 8 bases between. Germline CDR1 is SGHRS and CDR2 is YFSETQ.

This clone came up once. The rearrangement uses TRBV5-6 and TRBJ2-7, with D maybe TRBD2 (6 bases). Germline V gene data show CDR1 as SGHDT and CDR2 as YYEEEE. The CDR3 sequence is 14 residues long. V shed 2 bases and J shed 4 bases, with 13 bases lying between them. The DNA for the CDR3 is TGTGCCAGCAGCTTAACGGGGGATCCTTACGAGCAGTACTTC. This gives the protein CASSLTGDPYEQYF.

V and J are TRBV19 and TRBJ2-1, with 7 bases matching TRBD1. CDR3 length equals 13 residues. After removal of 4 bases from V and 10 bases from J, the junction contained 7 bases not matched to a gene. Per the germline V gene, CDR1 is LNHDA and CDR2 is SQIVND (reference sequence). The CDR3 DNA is TGTGCCAGTAGTACTGACAGGGCGATGGAGCAGTTCTTC. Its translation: CASSTDRAMEQFF.

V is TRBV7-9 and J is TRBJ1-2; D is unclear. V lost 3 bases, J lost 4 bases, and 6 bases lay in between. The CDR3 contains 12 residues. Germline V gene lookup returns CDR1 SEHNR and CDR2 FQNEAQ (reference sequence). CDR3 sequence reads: CASSFDTYGYTF. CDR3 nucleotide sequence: TGTGCCAGCAGCTTTGACACCTATGGCTACACCTTC.

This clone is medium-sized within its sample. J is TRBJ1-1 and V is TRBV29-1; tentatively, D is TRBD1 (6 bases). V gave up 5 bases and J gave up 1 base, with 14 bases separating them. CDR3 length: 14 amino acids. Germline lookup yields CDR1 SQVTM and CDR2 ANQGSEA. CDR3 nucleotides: TGCAGCGTTCTAATCCCAGGGGCGAACACTGAAGCTTTCTTT. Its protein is CSVLIPGANTEAFF.

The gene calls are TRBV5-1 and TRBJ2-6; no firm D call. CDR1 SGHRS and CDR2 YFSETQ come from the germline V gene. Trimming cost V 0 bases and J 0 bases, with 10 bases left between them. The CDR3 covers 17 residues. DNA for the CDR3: TGCGCCAGCAGCTTGGAACAGTTAAGCTCTGGGGCCAACGTCCTGACTTTC. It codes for CASSLEQLSSGANVLTF.

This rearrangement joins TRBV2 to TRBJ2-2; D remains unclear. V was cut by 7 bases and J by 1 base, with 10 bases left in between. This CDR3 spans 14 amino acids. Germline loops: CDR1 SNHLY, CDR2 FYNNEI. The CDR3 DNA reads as TGTGCCAGCAAAATTCGAGGGAACACCGGGGAGCTGTTTTTT. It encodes CASKIRGNTGELFF.

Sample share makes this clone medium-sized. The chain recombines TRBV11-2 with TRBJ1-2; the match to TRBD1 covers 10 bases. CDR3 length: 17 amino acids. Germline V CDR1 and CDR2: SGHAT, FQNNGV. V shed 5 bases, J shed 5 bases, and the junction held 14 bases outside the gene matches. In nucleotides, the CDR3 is TGTGCCAGCAGCCGCATAGAGACAGGGGGCCGGCGGTATGGCTACACCTTC. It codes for CASSRIETGGRRYGYTF.

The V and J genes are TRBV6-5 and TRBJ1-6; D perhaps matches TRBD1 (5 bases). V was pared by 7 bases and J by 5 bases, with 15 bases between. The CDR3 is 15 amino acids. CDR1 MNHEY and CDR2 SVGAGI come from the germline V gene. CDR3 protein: CASTMTDPNNSPLHF. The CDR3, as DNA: TGTGCCAGCACCATGACAGATCCCAATAATTCACCCCTCCACTTT.

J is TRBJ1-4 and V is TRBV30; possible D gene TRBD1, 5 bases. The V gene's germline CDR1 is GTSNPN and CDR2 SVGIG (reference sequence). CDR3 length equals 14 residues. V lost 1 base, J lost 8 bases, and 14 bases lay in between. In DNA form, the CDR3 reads TGTGCCTGGAGTGGCGGGACTCAGGAGGAAAAACTGTTTTTT. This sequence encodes CAWSGGTQEEKLFF.

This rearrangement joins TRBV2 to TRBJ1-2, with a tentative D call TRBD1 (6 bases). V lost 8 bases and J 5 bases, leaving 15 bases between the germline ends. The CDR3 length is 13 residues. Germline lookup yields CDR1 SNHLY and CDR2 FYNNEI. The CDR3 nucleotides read TGTGCCAGCTCTCGGGGGGCAGGGTATGGCTACACCTTC. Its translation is CASSRGAGYGYTF.

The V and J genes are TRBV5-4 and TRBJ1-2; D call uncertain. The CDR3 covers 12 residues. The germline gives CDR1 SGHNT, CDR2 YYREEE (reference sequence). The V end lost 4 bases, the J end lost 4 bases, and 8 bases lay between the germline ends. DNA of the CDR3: TGTGCCAGCAGCACCACAACCTATGGCTACACCTTC. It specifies CASSTTTYGYTF.

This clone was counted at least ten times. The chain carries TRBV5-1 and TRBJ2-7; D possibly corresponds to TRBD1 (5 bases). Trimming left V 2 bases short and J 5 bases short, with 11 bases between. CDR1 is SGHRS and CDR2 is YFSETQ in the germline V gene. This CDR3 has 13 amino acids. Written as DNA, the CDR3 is TGCGCCAGCAGCTTCCAGGGTTCCCACGAGCAGTACTTC. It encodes CASSFQGSHEQYF.

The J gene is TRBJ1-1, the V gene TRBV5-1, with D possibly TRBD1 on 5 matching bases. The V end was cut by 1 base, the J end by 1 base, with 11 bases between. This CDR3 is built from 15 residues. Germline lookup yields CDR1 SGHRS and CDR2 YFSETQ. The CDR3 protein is CASSLLQGWNTEAFF. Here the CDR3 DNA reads TGCGCCAGCAGCTTGTTGCAGGGTTGGAACACTGAAGCTTTCTTT. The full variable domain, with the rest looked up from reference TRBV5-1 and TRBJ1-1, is KAGVTQTPRYLIKTRGQQVTLSCSPISGHRSVSWYQQTPGQGLQFLFEYFSETQRNKGNFPGRFSGRQFSNSRSEMNVSTLELGDSALYLCASSLLQGWNTEAFFGQGTRLTVV.

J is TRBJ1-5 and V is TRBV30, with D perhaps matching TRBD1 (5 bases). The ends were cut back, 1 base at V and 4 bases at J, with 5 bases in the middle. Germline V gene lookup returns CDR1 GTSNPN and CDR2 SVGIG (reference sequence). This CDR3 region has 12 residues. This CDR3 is CAWSEGNQPQHF. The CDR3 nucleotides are TGTGCCTGGAGTGAGGGGAATCAGCCCCAGCATTTT.

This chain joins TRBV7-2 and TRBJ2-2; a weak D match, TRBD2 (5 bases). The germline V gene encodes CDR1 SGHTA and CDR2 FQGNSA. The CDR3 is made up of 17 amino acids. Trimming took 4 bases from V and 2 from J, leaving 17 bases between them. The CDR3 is CASSSRGLAVNTGELFF. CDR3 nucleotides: TGTGCCAGCAGCTCCAGAGGGTTAGCAGTAAACACCGGGGAGCTGTTTTTT.